The 13 T cell receptor beta chains below come from one sample, sequenced in a study of cytomegalovirus exposure and HLA in healthy donors. The PCR used 60 Vbeta and 13 Jbeta primers. Assay used: immunoSEQ multiplex PCR; TCRdb lists only in-frame clones, some missing. The sample shows about 130,000 clones, roughly four fifths of them seen only once. Sequencing was carried out using PBMCs. The receptors here all came from a woman aged 45-65 years in good health and CMV-seronegative.

The chain combines TRBV28 with TRBJ2-7; D may be TRBD2 (6 bases). The V end lost 3 bases, the J end lost 0 bases, and 15 bases lay between the germline ends. Germline assignment: CDR1 MDHEN and CDR2 SYDVKM. This CDR3 is built from 16 residues. This CDR3 reads CASSFHPKTSSYEQYF. The CDR3 coding sequence is TGTGCCAGCAGTTTTCACCCCAAGACTAGCTCCTACGAGCAGTACTTC.

The rearrangement links TRBV5-6 to TRBJ1-1; D may be TRBD1 (6 bases). V was trimmed by 0 bases and J by 8 bases, leaving 14 bases between them. Germline CDR1 is SGHDT and CDR2 is YYEEEE. The CDR3 has 14 residues. CDR3 residues: CASSLEAPGTEAFF. As DNA, the CDR3 is TGTGCCAGCAGCTTGGAAGCCCCCGGGACAGAAGCTTTCTTT.

Only one count was recorded for this clone. The chain recombines TRBV4-3 with TRBJ2-3; the match to TRBD2 covers 8 bases. The J segment lost 1 base and the V segment lost 2 bases, leaving 5 bases of the junction unmatched. Germline assignment: CDR1 LGHNA and CDR2 YSLEER. The CDR3 extends over 16 amino acids. The CDR3 loop is CASSQLLAGGTDTQYF. The CDR3 DNA reads TGCGCCAGCAGCCAACTTCTAGCGGGTGGCACAGATACGCAGTATTTT.

The chain employs TRBV7-6 and TRBJ2-7; 13 bases map to TRBD2. CDR3 size: 16 residues. Germline V gives CDR1 SGHVS, CDR2 FNYEAQ. With V trimmed by 1 base and J by 0 bases, 0 bases remained unmatched. In DNA form, the CDR3 reads TGTGCCAGCAGCTTAGGGACTAGCGGGGGCTCCTACGAGCAGTACTTC. It encodes CASSLGTSGGSYEQYF.

The chain is built from TRBV28 and TRBJ2-7; 9 bases agree with TRBD1. Germline V CDR1 and CDR2: MDHEN, SYDVKM. The J segment lost 5 bases and the V segment lost 2 bases, leaving 7 bases of the junction unmatched. The length of the CDR3 is 15 residues. CDR3 residues: CASSLRPGTGHEQYF. The CDR3, as DNA: TGTGCCAGCAGTTTACGTCCTGGGACAGGGCACGAGCAGTACTTC.

The chain couples TRBV7-8 to TRBJ1-5; TRBD1 matches at 7 bases. Per germline, CDR1 SGHVS and CDR2 FQNEAQ. The CDR3 runs 16 residues. V lost 2 bases to trimming and J lost 1 base; unmatched junction nucleotides: 5. In DNA form, the CDR3 reads TGTGCCAGCAGCTTATTGACAGGGAGAAGCAATCAGCCCCAGCATTTT. This encodes CASSLLTGRSNQPQHF. Complete variable domain (other parts from reference TRBV7-8 and TRBJ1-5): GAGVSQSPRYKVAKRGQDVALRCDPISGHVSLFWYQQALGQGPEFLTYFQNEAQLDKSGLPSDRFFAERPEGSVSTLKIQRTQQEDSAVYLCASSLLTGRSNQPQHFGDGTRLSIL.

The chain uses TRBV29-1 and TRBJ2-7; 9 bases are a match to TRBD2. The CDR3 contains 15 residues. CDR1 and CDR2 from the germline V gene are SQVTM and ANQGSEA. With V trimmed by 4 bases and J by 4 bases, 11 bases remained unmatched. CDR3 protein: CSVAGASGTTYEQYF. DNA of the CDR3: TGCAGCGTTGCTGGGGCTAGCGGGACGACTTACGAGCAGTACTTC.

The V call is TRBV19, the J call TRBJ1-1; the D gene is possibly TRBD1 (5 bases). The ends were cut back, 7 bases at V and 1 base at J, with 22 bases in the middle. Germline lookup yields CDR1 LNHDA and CDR2 SQIVND (reference sequence). This CDR3 region has 17 residues. The CDR3 sequence: CASKERGTASQNTEAFF. The CDR3 DNA reads as TGTGCCAGTAAGGAGCGGGGCACAGCGAGTCAGAACACTGAAGCTTTCTTT. Drawing the rest from reference TRBV19 and TRBJ1-1, the complete variable domain is DGGITQSPKYLFRKEGQNVTLSCEQNLNHDAMYWYRQDPGQGLRLIYYSQIVNDFQKGDIAEGYSVSREKKESFPLTVTSAQKNPTAFYLCASKERGTASQNTEAFFGQGTRLTVV.

The gene calls are TRBV4-1 and TRBJ2-3, with 9 bases that match TRBD2. CDR1 is MGHRA, CDR2 YSYEKL, per germline. The junction had 15 bases not matched to a gene; V was cut back by 0 bases and J by 2 bases. This CDR3 spans 20 amino acids. Here the CDR3 DNA reads TGCGCCAGCAGCCAAGACTCTCGCCTAGCGGGATCCCATTCCACAGATACGCAGTATTTT. Translated, it gives CASSQDSRLAGSHSTDTQYF.

The V and J genes are TRBV6-5 and TRBJ1-6; D call uncertain. The V end lost 0 bases, the J end lost 0 bases, and 3 bases lay between the germline ends. The CDR3 spans 15 residues. Germline CDR1 and CDR2: MNHEY and SVGAGI. CDR3 sequence (DNA): TGTGCCAGCAGTTACTCGAGCTCCTATAATTCACCCCTCCACTTT. This translates into CASSYSSSYNSPLHF.

This clone has only one observation. The J gene is TRBJ1-1, the V gene TRBV7-9; TRBD1 might be the D (5 bases). Germline CDR1 reads SEHNR; CDR2 reads FQNEAQ (reference sequence). With 0 bases removed from V and 0 bases from J, the gap between germline ends came to 11 bases. CDR3 length: 16 residues. The CDR3 reads CASSLALTVMNTEAFF. CDR3 in DNA: TGTGCCAGCAGCTTAGCTTTGACAGTAATGAACACTGAAGCTTTCTTT.

This clone was found a few times. The chain links TRBV19 to TRBJ2-5; D ambiguous. Between the trimmed V and J ends, which lost 5 bases and 5 bases, there was a span of 12 bases. The V gene's germline CDR1 is LNHDA and CDR2 SQIVND (reference sequence). The CDR3 contains 13 residues. The CDR3 loop is CASSRSSKETQYF. In DNA, the CDR3 is TGTGCCAGTAGTCGGAGTAGCAAGGAGACCCAGTACTTC.

The CDR3 DNA reads TGTGCCAGCAGCTTAGTGCGGGGAAGGGGAGAGGGTCTGGAGACCCAGTACTTC. Translation gives CASSLVRGRGEGLETQYF. The rearrangement uses TRBV11-3 and TRBJ2-5, with a weak D call TRBD2 (6 bases). Germline-derived CDR1 and CDR2 are SGHNT and YENEEA. The ends were cut back, 1 base at V and 5 bases at J, with 23 bases in the middle. The CDR3 runs to 18 residues.